Listed below are T cell receptor beta chains from one sample, sequenced in a study of cytomegalovirus exposure and HLA in healthy donors. Assay used: immunoSEQ multiplex PCR; TCRdb lists only in-frame clones, some missing. The listing contains some 84,000 clones. The specimen sequenced was PBMCs. Receptor source: a man aged 50 to 60 in good health and CMV-seronegative. Both conserved end residues are part of each CDR3. A D gene is named only where the DNA matches it firmly.

14	-	TRBV11-2	TRBJ2-7	TGTGCCAGCAGCTTAGCCGCAGCGGCCTACGAGCAGTACTTC	CASSLAAAAYEQYF
15	-	TRBV4-3	TRBJ1-4	TGCGCCAGCAGCCAACTCGGGACACCGGTAGAAAAACTGTTTTTT	CASSQLGTPVEKLFF
15	TRBD1	TRBV5-1	TRBJ1-6	TGCGCCAGCAGCCCGGGGGACAGGGGTTCTTCACCCCTCCACTTT	CASSPGDRGSSPLHF
16	TRBD2	TRBV28	TRBJ2-7	TGTGCCAGCAGTTTAGGTAGCGGGGGATCCCTCTACGAGCAGTACTTC	CASSLGSGGSLYEQYF
15	-	TRBV7-2	TRBJ1-1	TGTGCCAGCAGCCCCGCGGGGGGTCTAAACACTGAAGCTTTCTTT	CASSPAGGLNTEAFF
12	-	TRBV28	TRBJ2-7	TGTGCCAGCAATCTCGGAGCCTACGAGCAGTACTTC	CASNLGAYEQYF
14	-	TRBV27	TRBJ2-7	TGTGCCAGCAGTATCCAGGGAAGTGGCTCCGAGCAGTACTTC	CASSIQGSGSEQYF
13	-	TRBV7-6	TRBJ1-2	TGTGCCAGCAGCCCTGTTAAGGGGTACGGCTACACCTTC	CASSPVKGYGYTF
13	-	TRBV2	TRBJ2-7	TGTGCCAGCAGGTACACCCCCACCTACGAGCAGTACTTC	CASRYTPTYEQYF
16	TRBD1	TRBV6-5	TRBJ1-6	TGTGCCAGCAGTTACTCGACAGGGGGCAGTAATTCACCCCTCCACTTT	CASSYSTGGSNSPLHF
11	-	TRBV29-1	TRBJ2-2	TGCAGCGCCAAGAACACCGGGGAGCTGTTTTTT	CSAKNTGELFF
16	-	TRBV5-1	TRBJ1-2	TGCGCCAGCCGACCCACTGCGGGACGGATGCTCTATGGCTACACCTTC	CASRPTAGRMLYGYTF
14	-	TRBV19	TRBJ1-4	TGTGCCAGTAGTATGTCAGGGGAAGGCGAAAAACTGTTTTTT	CASSMSGEGEKLFF
15	-	TRBV7-2	TRBJ1-1	TGTGCCAGCAGCTTAGTTGGGTCGGGGAACACTGAAGCTTTCTTT	CASSLVGSGNTEAFF
15	TRBD1	TRBV7-3	TRBJ2-7	TGTGCCAGCAGCTTAACTGGGACAGGGGTACACGAGCAGTACTTC	CASSLTGTGVHEQYF
16	-	TRBV7-9	TRBJ2-7	TGTGCCAGCAGCTTAGGTCCGACAGTCCTCACCTACGAGCAGTACTTC	CASSLGPTVLTYEQYF
15	TRBD1	TRBV6-6	TRBJ1-5	TGTGCCAGCAGTATGGGACAGGGGCAGGATCAGCCCCAGCATTTT	CASSMGQGQDQPQHF
13	-	TRBV27	TRBJ1-1	TGTGCCAGCACAACAGGGACGAACACTGAAGCTTTCTTT	CASTTGTNTEAFF
15	TRBD1	TRBV18	TRBJ2-1	TGTGCCAGCTCACCGACACAGGGGAACTACAATGAGCAGTTCTTC	CASSPTQGNYNEQFF
15	TRBD2	TRBV4-1	TRBJ2-2	TGCGCCAGCAGCCAGACTAGCGGATACACCGGGGAGCTGTTTTTT	CASSQTSGYTGELFF
14	TRBD1	TRBV5-4	TRBJ2-7	TGTGCCAGCAACCATGACAGGGGAGCCCACGAGCAGTACTTC	CASNHDRGAHEQYF
12	-	TRBV7-9	TRBJ1-1	TGTGCCAGCAGCCCCCGGAACACTGAAGCTTTCTTT	CASSPRNTEAFF
15	-	TRBV27	TRBJ1-1	TGTGCCAGCAGTTTATTCCAGGGTTTCTTCACTGAAGCTTTCTTT	CASSLFQGFFTEAFF
15	-	TRBV10-3	TRBJ2-7	TGTGCCATTATGAGCGGAATCCTTAACTCCTACGAGCAGTACTTC	CAIMSGILNSYEQYF
16	-	TRBV11-2	TRBJ2-7	TGTGCCAGCAGCTTAGTAGTCTGGCTAGCGCGCTACGAGCAGTACTTC	CASSLVVWLARYEQYF
16	-	TRBV4-3	TRBJ2-7	TGCGCCAGCAGCCAAGATGAGGGGACTCCTGTCTACGAGCAGTACTTC	CASSQDEGTPVYEQYF
15	TRBD1	TRBV6-6	TRBJ1-5	TGTGCCAGCAGGAGGGACAGCAATAGCAATCAGCCCCAGCATTTT	CASRRDSNSNQPQHF
13	-	TRBV6-5	TRBJ1-3	TGTGCCAGCCAGGGGATCTCTGGAAACACCATATATTTT	CASQGISGNTIYF
14	-	TRBV10-3	TRBJ2-7	TGTGCCAGCGCCGGAGGAAGTCCCTCGAGGGAGCAGTACTTC	CASAGGSPSREQYF
15	TRBD1	TRBV6-4	TRBJ2-1	TGTGCCAGCAGTGTTACCGGGACAGGGGGCAATGAGCAGTTCTTC	CASSVTGTGGNEQFF
15	-	TRBV7-9	TRBJ1-2	TGTGCCAGCAGCTTAGTAGGGGCAGACACCAGGGGCTACACCTTC	CASSLVGADTRGYTF
15	-	TRBV7-3	TRBJ1-2	TGTGCCAGCAGCCCAACCGGGCTTCAGGGCTATGGCTACACCTTC	CASSPTGLQGYGYTF
15	TRBD1	TRBV9	TRBJ2-5	TGTGCCAGCAGCGTAGGACAGGGGGCGGGGGAGACCCAGTACTTC	CASSVGQGAGETQYF
14	-	TRBV4-1	TRBJ1-1	TGCGCCAGCAGCCCACATAATATGAACACTGAAGCTTTCTTT	CASSPHNMNTEAFF
15	TRBD1	TRBV18	TRBJ1-6	TGTGCCAGCTCACGCTCGGGACAGGGGAATTCACCCCTCCACTTT	CASSRSGQGNSPLHF
15	TRBD1	TRBV27	TRBJ1-2	TGTGCCAGCAGTTTAGCGGGACAGGGGGCGGCTGGCTACACCTTC	CASSLAGQGAAGYTF
14	-	TRBV30	TRBJ2-1	TGTGCCTGGAGTGTACAGGGATTGGTGAATGAGCAGTTCTTC	CAWSVQGLVNEQFF
14	-	TRBV9	TRBJ2-7	TGTGCCAGCAGCGTAGGGTTTGACACCTACGAGCAGTACTTC	CASSVGFDTYEQYF
13	TRBD1	TRBV5-1	TRBJ1-2	TGCGCCAGCTCGACAGGGGAGGACTATGGCTACACCTTC	CASSTGEDYGYTF
17	-	TRBV5-1	TRBJ2-1	TGCGCCAGCAGCTTGACTGGCAGCGCCCAATCCTACAATGAGCAGTTCTTC	CASSLTGSAQSYNEQFF
16	TRBD2	TRBV5-4	TRBJ2-4	TGTGCCAGCAGCACACCGGGACTAGCGGGGTTCAACATTCAGTACTTC	CASSTPGLAGFNIQYF
13	-	TRBV4-1	TRBJ1-2	TGCGCCAGCAGCCATCTGGGGGCGGATGGCTACACCTTC	CASSHLGADGYTF
12	TRBD1	TRBV7-3	TRBJ2-3	TGTGCCAGCAGCTCGCGGACAGGGATCCGGTATTTT	CASSSRTGIRYF
18	TRBD2	TRBV5-1	TRBJ2-3	TGCGCCAGCAGCTTGGCCGGTCTAGCGGGGGGCCGGGGAGATACGCAGTATTTT	CASSLAGLAGGRGDTQYF
14	-	TRBV5-6	TRBJ1-4	TGTGCCAGCAGCCTGCAAGGAGGAAATGAAAAACTGTTTTTT	CASSLQGGNEKLFF
12	-	TRBV9	TRBJ2-2	TGTGCCAGCAAGTCAGGGACCGGGGAGCTGTTTTTT	CASKSGTGELFF
13	TRBD1	TRBV27	TRBJ1-1	TGTGCCAGCAGTACGGACAGGGACACTGAAGCTTTCTTT	CASSTDRDTEAFF
16	TRBD2	TRBV7-3	TRBJ2-1	TGTGCCAGCAGCTTTAGTTCGGGACTAGCGGTAAATGAGCAGTTCTTC	CASSFSSGLAVNEQFF
14	TRBD1	TRBV19	TRBJ2-1	TGTGCCAGTAGACCGGGACAGGAGGGGAATGAGCAGTTCTTC	CASRPGQEGNEQFF
14	-	TRBV28	TRBJ1-2	TGTGCCAGCAGTCAGGGATCCAACGTAGGTGGCTACACCTTC	CASSQGSNVGGYTF
14	-	TRBV18	TRBJ2-3	TGTGCCAGCTCACCCCTTAGTGACACAGATACGCAGTATTTT	CASSPLSDTDTQYF
14	-	TRBV19	TRBJ2-3	TGTGCCAGTAGTATGCAGGGATTCACAGATACGCAGTATTTT	CASSMQGFTDTQYF
17	-	TRBV28	TRBJ2-3	TGTGCCAGCAGTTTGGCGAAGAAGGGGGTGAGCACAGATACGCAGTATTTT	CASSLAKKGVSTDTQYF